This T cell receptor (beta chain) was identified during a study of blood T cell repertoires in COVID-19. The overall study: The analysed material was cDNA or gDNA that came from T cells, B-cell-depleted T cells, or PBMCs.

Using immunoSEQ multiplex PCR, the repertoire was profiled, and TCRdb retains in-frame clones only, with some absent. The sample contains 150,000 to 190,000 clones, 76% of which appear only once. Germline trimming cut 3 bases from V and 5 bases from J; bases unmatched to any gene: 6. The CDR3 is 15 amino acids. Germline V gene lookup returns CDR1 SGHNT and CDR2 YYREEE (reference sequence). Sequenced input: peripheral blood. V gene TRBV5-4 combines with J gene TRBJ2-3; TRBD2 matches at 10 bases. This receptor was identified in a woman aged 80 or over with acute or convalescent COVID-19. CDR3 amino acids: CASSSLAGEEDTQYF. CDR3 nucleotides: TGTGCCAGCAGCTCGCTAGCGGGGGAGGAAGATACGCAGTATTTT.